One sample yielded the 14 T cell receptor beta chains listed below, sequenced in a study of siplizumab effects on memory and regulatory T cells. Here immunoSEQ multiplex PCR was the method, and the copy in TCRdb shows in-frame clones only, minus some. The sample lists just under 8,000 clones; about two fifths were seen once. For about 6 days at 37°C, the mixed lymphocyte reaction cells were kept in coculture. Their recognized antigens are unknown. Sequenced material: CFSE-low (dividing) CD8+ T cells sorted from an allogeneic mixed lymphocyte reaction. The receptors were gathered from a human donor in good health; the cells came from an allogeneic mixed lymphocyte reaction.

The rearrangement uses TRBV30 and TRBJ1-1; 9 nucleotides match TRBD1. CDR1 GTSNPN and CDR2 SVGIG come from the germline V gene (reference sequence). This CDR3 is built from 17 residues. After removal of 2 bases from V and 5 bases from J, the junction contained 15 bases not matched to a gene. The CDR3 DNA is TGTGCCTGGAGTCCCCAACCGGGACAGGGAAAGGGAACTGAAGCTTTCTTT. Translation: CAWSPQPGQGKGTEAFF.

In its sample, this clone was seen a few times. The rearrangement joins TRBV5-1 to TRBJ2-3; perhaps TRBD2 as D (6 bases). There are 16 residues in the CDR3. V was shortened by 2 bases and J by 1 base, with 14 bases between the two germline ends. CDR1 is SGHRS and CDR2 is YFSETQ in the germline V gene. CDR3 amino acids: CASSFEAGGGTDTQYF. The CDR3 DNA reads TGCGCCAGCAGCTTCGAGGCCGGCGGGGGCACAGATACGCAGTATTTT.

In its sample, this clone is medium-sized. The chain carries TRBV6-5 and TRBJ2-3; 8 nucleotides line up with TRBD1. The germline V gene encodes CDR1 MNHEY and CDR2 SVGAGI. V shed 5 bases, J shed 2 bases, and the junction held 6 bases outside the gene matches. The CDR3 has 15 residues. CDR3 amino acids: CASSHRGAHTDTQYF. As DNA, the CDR3 is TGTGCCAGCAGTCACAGGGGGGCCCACACAGATACGCAGTATTTT.

V gene TRBV6-6 combines with J gene TRBJ2-1; D unclear. The CDR3 spans 12 residues. The germline V gene has CDR1 MNHNY and CDR2 SVGAGI (reference sequence). V gave up 8 bases and J gave up 4 bases, with 9 bases separating them. CDR3 residues: CASLNKYNEQFF. As DNA, the CDR3 is TGTGCCAGCCTAAACAAATACAATGAGCAGTTCTTC.

The chain has TRBV4-1 and TRBJ2-7; TRBD2 matches 11 bases. CDR1 and CDR2 from the germline V gene are MGHRA and YSYEKL. The length of the CDR3 is 16 residues. J lost 4 bases, V lost 3 bases, and 8 bases had no gene match. DNA for the CDR3: TGCGCCAGCAGCCAGGAAATAGGGACTAGCGGTTACGAGCAGTACTTC. It yields the protein CASSQEIGTSGYEQYF.

By frequency in the sample, this clone is medium-sized. The chain has TRBV7-3 and TRBJ2-1; D possibly corresponds to TRBD1 (6 bases). V lost 0 bases and J 2 bases, leaving 11 bases between the germline ends. This CDR3 contains 16 residues. Germline V lookup: CDR1 SGHTA, CDR2 FQGTGA. CDR3 in amino acids: CASSLTGTSAYNEQFF. CDR3 DNA sequence: TGTGCCAGCAGCTTAACGGGGACATCGGCCTACAATGAGCAGTTCTTC.

V is TRBV19 and J is TRBJ2-1, with 9 bases that match TRBD2. After removal of 3 bases from V and 5 bases from J, the junction contained 2 bases not matched to a gene. Germline-derived CDR1 and CDR2 are LNHDA and SQIVND (reference sequence). The CDR3 consists of 14 residues. The DNA for the CDR3 is TGTGCCAGTAGTATTGCTAGCGGGGACAATGAGCAGTTCTTC. The encoded protein is CASSIASGDNEQFF.

This clone is labeled as medium-sized. The gene calls are TRBV7-6 and TRBJ2-7, with 8 bases lining up with TRBD1. Germline V gene sequence: CDR1 SGHVS, CDR2 FNYEAQ. The J segment lost 7 bases and the V segment lost 5 bases, leaving 16 bases of the junction unmatched. CDR3 length: 16 amino acids. Written as DNA, the CDR3 is TGTGCCAGCAGCCCAGCCGCAGGGGGCTTCATCATAGAGCAGTACTTC. Translated: CASSPAAGGFIIEQYF.

The chain employs TRBV6-5 and TRBJ1-1; tentatively, D is TRBD1 (5 bases). This CDR3 is 13 amino acids long. Germline lookup yields CDR1 MNHEY and CDR2 SVGAGI. V shed 10 bases and J shed 5 bases, with 17 bases lying between them. The CDR3 DNA reads TGTGCCACGACACCACAGGAGTGGACTGAAGCTTTCTTT. Translating gives CATTPQEWTEAFF.

The gene calls are TRBV12-5 and TRBJ2-3; 8 nucleotides align to TRBD1. J was trimmed by 2 bases and V by 7 bases; bases with no gene match: 5. CDR1 and CDR2 from the germline V gene are LGHNT and FRNRAP. This CDR3 comprises 14 residues. CDR3 residues: CASVAGGYTDTQYF. The DNA for the CDR3 is TGTGCTAGTGTCGCAGGGGGCTACACAGATACGCAGTATTTT.

The V call is TRBV4-2, the J call TRBJ2-7, with D possibly being TRBD1 (6 bases). Germline assignment: CDR1 LGHNA and CDR2 YNFKEQ. The CDR3 sequence is 14 residues long. Trimming stripped 5 bases from V and 3 bases from J, with 14 bases between. This chain's CDR3 is CASSWGTGSYEQYF. The CDR3 DNA follows: TGTGCCAGCAGCTGGGGAACAGGGAGCTACGAGCAGTACTTC.

In its sample, this clone ranks as medium-sized (0.01 to 0.1%). This rearrangement joins TRBV30 to TRBJ2-7; D possibly corresponds to TRBD1 (6 bases). V was shortened by 2 bases and J by 3 bases, with 14 bases between the two germline ends. The CDR3 is made up of 14 amino acids. Germline loops: CDR1 GTSNPN, CDR2 SVGIG (reference sequence). Written as DNA, the CDR3 is TGTGCCTGGAGTCCGGGCCAGGGGAACTACGAGCAGTACTTC. This translates into CAWSPGQGNYEQYF.

This clone is labeled medium-sized. Other DNA sequences in the sample encode the same CDR3. The genes are TRBV29-1 and TRBJ2-7, with 7 bases lining up with TRBD2. The CDR3 loop spans 11 amino acids. Germline V CDR1 and CDR2: SQVTM, ANQGSEA. J was trimmed by 4 bases and V by 4 bases; bases with no gene match: 1. CDR3 DNA: TGCAGCGTTGGGGGGGGTTACGAGCAGTACTTC. It translates to CSVGGGYEQYF.

In regard to this clone: The junction shows a germline mismatch at one end, possibly a read error. CDR3 DNA: TGCGCCAGCAGCCAACGGGACGGCTCCTACAATGAGCAGTTCTTC. It yields the protein CASSQRDGSYNEQFF. The V call is TRBV7-2, the J call TRBJ2-1; D tentatively reads TRBD1 or TRBD2 (5 bases each). Germline V CDR1 and CDR2: SGHTA, FQGNSA. This CDR3 is 15 amino acids long.